The clone carrying this TCR beta chain was seen a single time. Per the original data handling: Reference gene primer amplification gave estimated nucleated cell counts. Only in-frame clones appear in the TCRdb table, and some are missing; sequencing was by immunoSEQ multiplex PCR. V and J calls plus clone size are reproduced from that table; the DNA served to infer D and trimming. This sample has approximately 94,000 clones; 88% occur once, and the top ten carry 5%. This sample was included in a study of blood T cell repertoires in COVID-19. Whole-study context: PBMCs, B-cell-depleted T cells, or T cells were the source of the cDNA or gDNA that made up the material.

The junction had 5 bases not matched to a gene; V was cut back by 0 bases and J by 4 bases. The CDR3 length is 16 residues. The germline V gene has CDR1 MNHEY and CDR2 SVGEGT. The material sequenced was peripheral blood. This rearrangement joins TRBV6-2 or TRBV6-3 to TRBJ1-2, with 10 nucleotides matching TRBD1. This clonotype was sampled from a human donor in a cohort sampled during active COVID-19. The CDR3 region has the DNA TGTGCCAGCAGTTACTCAGGGACAGGGGACCTCTATGGCTACACCTTC. Translation gives CASSYSGTGDLYGYTF.